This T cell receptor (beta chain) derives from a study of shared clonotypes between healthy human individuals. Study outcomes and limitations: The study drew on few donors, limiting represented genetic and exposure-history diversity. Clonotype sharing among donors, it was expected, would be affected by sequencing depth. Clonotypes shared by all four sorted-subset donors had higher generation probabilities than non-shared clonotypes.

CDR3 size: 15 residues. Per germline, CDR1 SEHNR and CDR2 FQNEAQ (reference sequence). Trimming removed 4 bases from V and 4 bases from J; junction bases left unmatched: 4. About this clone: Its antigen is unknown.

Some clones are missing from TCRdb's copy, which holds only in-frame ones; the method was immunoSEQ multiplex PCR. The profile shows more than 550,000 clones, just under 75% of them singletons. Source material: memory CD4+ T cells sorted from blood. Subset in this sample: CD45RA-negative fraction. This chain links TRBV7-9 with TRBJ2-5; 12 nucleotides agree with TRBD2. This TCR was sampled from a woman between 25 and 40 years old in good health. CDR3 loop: CASSSTSGGGETQYF. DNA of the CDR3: TGTGCCAGCAGCTCGACTAGCGGGGGCGGAGAGACCCAGTACTTC.